A single sample is the source of the 15 T cell receptor beta chains below, sequenced in a study of blood T cell repertoires in COVID-19. The assay was immunoSEQ multiplex PCR, and TCRdb's table has in-frame clones only and misses some. Among roughly 300,000 clones, more than 85% were seen once, and the ten largest hold around 20%. Specimen: PBMCs or T cells enriched from blood (not recorded which). These receptors were obtained from a woman aged 25 to 39 who had recovered from COVID-19.

The chain combines TRBV25-1 with TRBJ1-2, with 8 bases aligning to TRBD1. This CDR3 has 15 residues. V shed 3 bases, J shed 3 bases, and the junction held 6 bases outside the gene matches. The germline CDR1 and CDR2 sequences are MGHDK and SYGVNS. CDR3 sequence reads: CASSDGQGGYYGYTF. For the CDR3, the DNA is TGTGCCAGCAGTGATGGACAGGGTGGCTACTATGGCTACACCTTC.

The CDR3 is CASSRNQGLAGGSFYEQYF. Written as DNA, the CDR3 is TGTGCCAGCAGCCGGAACCAGGGACTAGCGGGAGGCAGTTTCTACGAGCAGTACTTC. The V call is TRBV11-2, the J call TRBJ2-7; 15 bases map to TRBD2. Germline V gene data show CDR1 as SGHAT and CDR2 as FQNNGV. V shed 5 bases, J shed 3 bases, and the junction held 14 bases outside the gene matches. The CDR3 has 19 residues.

This rearrangement joins TRBV5-1 to TRBJ1-2; D unresolved. The germline V and J ends were trimmed by 2 bases and 7 bases, with 18 bases remaining between them. Germline V gene sequence: CDR1 SGHRS, CDR2 YFSETQ. The CDR3 loop spans 15 amino acids. The CDR3 DNA is TGCGCCAGCAGCTTTAATGGGCAGACCATGTCTGGCTACACCTTC. Its translation is CASSFNGQTMSGYTF.

The chain links TRBV5-4 to TRBJ2-7, with a tentative D call TRBD1 (5 bases). The V and J ends lost 1 base and 7 bases respectively, with 18 bases between them. The germline gives CDR1 SGHNT, CDR2 YYREEE (reference sequence). CDR3 size: 15 residues. The CDR3 DNA sequence: TGTGCCAGCAGCTTGCCAGGGTCTACACTGTGGGAGCAGTACTTC. Protein product: CASSLPGSTLWEQYF.

The chain recombines TRBV2 with TRBJ1-5, with D hard to call. In germline, CDR1 is SNHLY, CDR2 FYNNEI. The CDR3 has 14 amino acids. Trimming removed 7 bases from V and 4 bases from J, with 14 bases in between. CDR3: CASIPRRGNQPQHF. The CDR3 bases are TGTGCCAGCATCCCCAGGCGAGGGAATCAGCCCCAGCATTTT.

To note about this clone: Other DNA variants within this sample encode the same CDR3. The chain uses TRBV9 and TRBJ1-3; D call uncertain. CDR3 size: 15 residues. Germline V gives CDR1 SGDLS, CDR2 YYNGEE. Trimming removed 1 base from V and 0 bases from J, with 8 bases in between. CDR3 DNA: TGTGCCAGCAGCGTAACGGGTACCTCTGGAAACACCATATATTTT. This codes for CASSVTGTSGNTIYF.

DNA of the CDR3: TGTGCCAGCAGTCAACAGGGATCCCCCTACTACGAGCAGTACTTC. Translated: CASSQQGSPYYEQYF. The V call is TRBV6-2 or TRBV6-3, the J call TRBJ2-7, with D tentatively TRBD1 (6 bases). V lost 5 bases and J 3 bases, leaving 17 bases between the germline ends. The CDR3 is 15 amino acids. Germline V gives CDR1 MNHEY, CDR2 SVGEGT.

This chain links TRBV13 with TRBJ1-2, with D possibly TRBD1 on 5 matching bases. V was pared by 5 bases and J by 6 bases, with 16 bases between. Per germline, CDR1 PRHDT and CDR2 FYEKMQ (reference sequence). The CDR3 consists of 14 residues. CDR3 loop: CASSTQAGLNGYTF. CDR3 in DNA: TGTGCCAGCAGCACTCAAGCGGGGCTCAATGGCTACACCTTC.

The rearrangement joins TRBV5-1 to TRBJ1-4, with 8 bases matching TRBD1. Losses at the gene ends were 0 bases for V and 8 bases for J; bases not matched to a gene: 6. Germline values: CDR1 SGHRS, CDR2 YFSETQ. The CDR3 length is 15 residues. In nucleotides, the CDR3 is TGCGCCAGCAGCTTGGGGACAGGGTTGTTCGAAAAACTGTTTTTT. As protein: CASSLGTGLFEKLFF.

This chain joins TRBV28 and TRBJ2-1; D perhaps matches TRBD2 (5 bases). Deletions cut 7 bases from V and 10 bases from J, with 11 bases between. Germline assignment: CDR1 MDHEN and CDR2 SYDVKM. The CDR3 totals 11 residues. This CDR3 is CASNYGVEQFF. CDR3 coding DNA: TGTGCCAGCAATTACGGGGTGGAGCAGTTCTTC. Full variable domain (outside the CDR3, taken from reference TRBV28 and TRBJ2-1): DVKVTQSSRYLVKRTGEKVFLECVQDMDHENMFWYRQDPGLGLRLIYFSYDVKMKEKGDIPEGYSVSREKKERFSLILESASTNQTSMYLCASNYGVEQFFGPGTRLTVL.

This sequence joins TRBV28 and TRBJ1-4, with D possibly being TRBD1 (6 bases). This CDR3 spans 14 amino acids. Germline V gene data show CDR1 as MDHEN and CDR2 as SYDVKM. Trimming took 10 bases from V and 2 from J, leaving 14 bases between them. CDR3 DNA sequence: TGTGCCACTGTTTCGGGGGGCACTAATGAAAAACTGTTTTTT. Translating gives CATVSGGTNEKLFF.

On this clone itself: The same CDR3 also results from other DNA sequences found in this sample. In DNA, the CDR3 is TGTGCCAGCAGCTTCGCAGAAAACACTGAAGCTTTCTTT. Its translation is CASSFAENTEAFF. V usage is TRBV7-2 and J usage is TRBJ1-1, with unresolved D. The V and J ends lost 3 bases and 2 bases respectively, with 7 bases between them. This CDR3 is built from 13 residues. In germline, CDR1 is SGHTA, CDR2 FQGNSA.

This sequence joins TRBV21-1 and TRBJ1-1. TRBV21-1 is described as a pseudogene. The CDR3 loop spans 17 amino acids. The CDR3 protein is CASSKAIGGKDSTEAFF. CDR3 nucleotides: TGTGCCAGCAGCAAAGCGATAGGAGGAAAGGACTCAACTGAAGCTTTCTTT.

For the CDR3, the DNA is TGTGCCAGCAGTTTAATGGCAGGGGAGTACGGCTACACCTTC. As protein: CASSLMAGEYGYTF. The chain carries TRBV6-6 and TRBJ1-2, with D tentatively TRBD1 (6 bases). The CDR3 runs to 14 residues. The germline V gene has CDR1 MNHNY and CDR2 SVGAGI (reference sequence). V was shortened by 4 bases and J by 8 bases, with 17 bases between the two germline ends.

The chain combines TRBV19 with TRBJ2-3, with 8 bases that match TRBD1. Germline CDR1 and CDR2: LNHDA and SQIVND (reference sequence). The CDR3 consists of 12 residues. V shed 7 bases, J shed 7 bases, and the junction held 4 bases outside the gene matches. The CDR3 DNA follows: TGTGCCAGTACAGACAGGGGCTATACGCAGTATTTT. The encoded protein is CASTDRGYTQYF.